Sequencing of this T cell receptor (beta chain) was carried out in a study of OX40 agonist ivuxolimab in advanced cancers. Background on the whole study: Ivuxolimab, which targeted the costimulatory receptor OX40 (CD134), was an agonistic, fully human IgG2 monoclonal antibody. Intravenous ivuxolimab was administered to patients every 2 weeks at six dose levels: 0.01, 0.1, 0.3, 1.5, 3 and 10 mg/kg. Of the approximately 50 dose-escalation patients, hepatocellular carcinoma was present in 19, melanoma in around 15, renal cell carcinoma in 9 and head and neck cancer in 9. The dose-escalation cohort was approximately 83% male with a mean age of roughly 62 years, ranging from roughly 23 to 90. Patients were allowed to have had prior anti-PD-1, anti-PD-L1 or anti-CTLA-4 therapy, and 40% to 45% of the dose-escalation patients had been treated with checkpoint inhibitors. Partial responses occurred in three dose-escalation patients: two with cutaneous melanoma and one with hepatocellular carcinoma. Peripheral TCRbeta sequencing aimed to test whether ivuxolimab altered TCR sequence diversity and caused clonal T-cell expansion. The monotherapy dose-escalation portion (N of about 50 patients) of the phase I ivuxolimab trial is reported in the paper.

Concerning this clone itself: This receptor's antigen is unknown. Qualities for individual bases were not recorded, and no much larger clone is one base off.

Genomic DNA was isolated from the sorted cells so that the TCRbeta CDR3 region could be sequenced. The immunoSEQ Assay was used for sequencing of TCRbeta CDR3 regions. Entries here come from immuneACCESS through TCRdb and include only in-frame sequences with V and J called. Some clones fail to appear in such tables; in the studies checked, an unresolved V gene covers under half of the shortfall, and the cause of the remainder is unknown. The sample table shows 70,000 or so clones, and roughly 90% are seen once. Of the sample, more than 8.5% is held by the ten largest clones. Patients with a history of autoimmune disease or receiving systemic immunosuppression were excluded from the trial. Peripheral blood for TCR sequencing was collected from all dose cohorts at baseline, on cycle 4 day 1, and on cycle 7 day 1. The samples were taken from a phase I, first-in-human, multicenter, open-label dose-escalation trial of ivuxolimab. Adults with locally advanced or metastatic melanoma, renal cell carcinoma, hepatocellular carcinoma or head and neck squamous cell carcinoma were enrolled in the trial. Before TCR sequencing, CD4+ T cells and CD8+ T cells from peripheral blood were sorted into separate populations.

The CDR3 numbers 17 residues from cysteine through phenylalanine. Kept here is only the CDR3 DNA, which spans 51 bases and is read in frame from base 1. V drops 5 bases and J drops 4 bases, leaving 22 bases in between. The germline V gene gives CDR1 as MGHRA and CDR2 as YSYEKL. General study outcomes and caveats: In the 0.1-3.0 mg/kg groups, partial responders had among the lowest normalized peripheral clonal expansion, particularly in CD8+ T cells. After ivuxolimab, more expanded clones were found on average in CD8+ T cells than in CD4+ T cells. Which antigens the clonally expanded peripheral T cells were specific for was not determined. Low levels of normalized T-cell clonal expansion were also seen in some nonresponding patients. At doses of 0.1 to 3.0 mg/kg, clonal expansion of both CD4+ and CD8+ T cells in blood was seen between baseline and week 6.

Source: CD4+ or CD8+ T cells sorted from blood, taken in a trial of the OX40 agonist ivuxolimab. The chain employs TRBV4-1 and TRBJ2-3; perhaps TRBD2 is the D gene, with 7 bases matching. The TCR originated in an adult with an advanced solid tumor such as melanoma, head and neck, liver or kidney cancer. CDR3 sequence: CASSWGGWPKGADTQYF. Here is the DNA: TGCGCCAGCAGCTGGGGGGGCTGGCCAAAGGGGGCAGATACGCAGTATTTT.